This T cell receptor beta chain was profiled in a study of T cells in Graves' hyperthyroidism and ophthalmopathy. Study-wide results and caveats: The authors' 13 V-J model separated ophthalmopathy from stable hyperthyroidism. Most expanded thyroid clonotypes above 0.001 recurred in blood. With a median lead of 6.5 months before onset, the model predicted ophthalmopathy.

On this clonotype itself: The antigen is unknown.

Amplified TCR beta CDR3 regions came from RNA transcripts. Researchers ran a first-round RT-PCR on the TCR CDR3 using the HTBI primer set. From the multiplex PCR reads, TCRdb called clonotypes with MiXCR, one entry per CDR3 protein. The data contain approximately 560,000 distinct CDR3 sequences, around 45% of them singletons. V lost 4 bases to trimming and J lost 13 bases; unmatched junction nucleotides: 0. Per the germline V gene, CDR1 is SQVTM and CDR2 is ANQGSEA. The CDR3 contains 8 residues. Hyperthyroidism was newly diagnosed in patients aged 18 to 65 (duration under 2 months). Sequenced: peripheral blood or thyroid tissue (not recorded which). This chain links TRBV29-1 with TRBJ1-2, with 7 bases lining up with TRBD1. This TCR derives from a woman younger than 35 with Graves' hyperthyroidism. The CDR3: CSVGDSTF. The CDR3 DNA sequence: TGCAGCGTTGGGGACAGCACCTTC.